These T cell receptor beta chains were read from a single sample in a study of cytomegalovirus exposure and HLA in healthy donors. TCRdb's copy holds only in-frame clones and misses some; the assay was immunoSEQ multiplex PCR. The sample yields over 150,000 clones, 75% seen once. Sequenced: PBMCs. The receptor source for this set is a male donor in good health and CMV-seronegative. CDR3s include the opening cysteine and the closing phenylalanine or tryptophan.

J,V,CDR3
TRBJ2-3,TRBV6-1,CASSAQWTETGSTDTQYF
TRBJ2-7,TRBV28,CASSHPGQGVDEQYF
TRBJ1-2,TRBV6-5,CASRNRVGDYGYTF
TRBJ1-1,TRBV5-1,CASSRTTGWGTEAFF
TRBJ1-1,TRBV29-1,CSVVFRGSTEAFF
TRBJ2-3,TRBV9,CASSAPGTGTDTQYF
TRBJ1-2,TRBV6-6,CASSRRDSGYTF
TRBJ2-1,TRBV7-3,CASSLQGASHNEQFF
TRBJ1-1,TRBV9,CASSARGAEAFF
TRBJ2-3,TRBV5-1,CASSFQRGGDTQYF
TRBJ2-1,TRBV7-9,CASSPGRGGTYNEQFF
TRBJ1-5,TRBV4-1,CASSQDRAANQPQHF
TRBJ2-2,TRBV9,CASSLSGRVFGELFF
TRBJ2-5,TRBV5-1,CASSLTHQETQYF
TRBJ2-2,TRBV4-1,CASSRTGLNTGELFF
TRBJ2-1,TRBV11-2,CASSLGGSSYNEQFF
TRBJ1-2,TRBV6-5,CASSYLGAGDYEGYTF
TRBJ2-7,TRBV19,CASSPRASGALTYEQYF
TRBJ2-5,TRBV27,CASSFHGTGGETQYF